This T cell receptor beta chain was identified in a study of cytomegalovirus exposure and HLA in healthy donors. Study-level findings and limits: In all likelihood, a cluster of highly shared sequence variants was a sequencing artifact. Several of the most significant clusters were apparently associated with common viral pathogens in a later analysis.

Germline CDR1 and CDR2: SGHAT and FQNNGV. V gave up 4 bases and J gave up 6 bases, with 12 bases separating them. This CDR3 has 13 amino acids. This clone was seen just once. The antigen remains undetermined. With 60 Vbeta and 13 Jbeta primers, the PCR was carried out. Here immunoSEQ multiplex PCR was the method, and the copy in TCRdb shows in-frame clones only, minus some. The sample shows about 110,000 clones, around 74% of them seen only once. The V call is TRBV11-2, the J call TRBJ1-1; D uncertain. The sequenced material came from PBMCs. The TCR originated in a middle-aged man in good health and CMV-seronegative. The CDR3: CASSSSNTAEAFF. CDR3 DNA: TGTGCCAGCAGCTCGTCTAATACCGCTGAAGCTTTCTTT. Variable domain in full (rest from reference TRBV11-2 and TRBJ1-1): EAGVAQSPRYKIIEKRQSVAFWCNPISGHATLYWYQQILGQGPKLLIQFQNNGVVDDSQLPKDRFSAERLKGVDSTLKIQPAKLEDSAVYLCASSSSNTAEAFFGQGTRLTVV.